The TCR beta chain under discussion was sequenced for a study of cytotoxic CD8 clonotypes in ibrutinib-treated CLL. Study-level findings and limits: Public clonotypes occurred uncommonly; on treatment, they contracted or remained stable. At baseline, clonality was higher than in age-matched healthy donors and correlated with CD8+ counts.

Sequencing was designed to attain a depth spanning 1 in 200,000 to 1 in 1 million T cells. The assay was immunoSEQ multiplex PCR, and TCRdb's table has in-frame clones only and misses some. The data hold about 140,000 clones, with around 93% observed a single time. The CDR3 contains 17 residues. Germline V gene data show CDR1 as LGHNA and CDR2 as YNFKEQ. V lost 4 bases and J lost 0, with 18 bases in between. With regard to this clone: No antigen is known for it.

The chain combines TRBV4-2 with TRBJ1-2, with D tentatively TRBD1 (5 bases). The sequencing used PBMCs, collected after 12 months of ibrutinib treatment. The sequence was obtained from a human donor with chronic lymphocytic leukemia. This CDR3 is CASSLGGDRGTNYGYTF. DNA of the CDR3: TGTGCCAGCAGCCTGGGGGGGGACCGAGGCACTAACTATGGCTACACCTTC.